The TCR beta chain under discussion was sequenced for a study of blood T cell repertoires in COVID-19. On the study more broadly: Samples of COVID-19 (acute and convalescent) were obtained from the United States, Italy and Spain. From T cells, B-cell-depleted T cells, or PBMCs came the material, which was cDNA or gDNA.

In the authors' workflow: The authors estimated nucleated cell counts from reference gene primer amplification. The table came from immunoSEQ multiplex PCR; TCRdb's copy has only in-frame clones and leaves some out. V and J calls and clone size are given by that table; D and trimming were obtained from the DNA. The table lists 200,000 to 250,000 clones, about 90% of them singletons. Trimming took 0 bases from V and 6 from J, leaving 12 bases between them. The V gene's germline CDR1 is MNHEY and CDR2 SVGAGI. This CDR3 is 15 amino acids long. The receptor comes from a woman aged 18-35 years who had recovered from COVID-19. The sequencing sample was made of peripheral blood. The chain links TRBV6-5 to TRBJ2-1, with a tentative D call TRBD1 (5 bases). Here the CDR3 reads CASSYSRRVLNEQFF. The CDR3 coding sequence is TGTGCCAGCAGTTACTCCCGCAGGGTCCTCAATGAGCAGTTCTTC.